A single sample is the source of the 25 T cell receptor beta chains below, sequenced in a study of kidney transplant recipient with SARS-CoV-2 infection. TCRdb re-analysed the reads in MiXCR, keeping a single row per CDR3 protein. The sample records roughly 250,000 distinct CDR3 sequences, under 30% being singletons. Here the sequenced sample was a blood sample, taken at baseline and between days 110 and 120 from a kidney transplant recipient. These receptors came from a male patient aged 25-45 years who had COVID-19 and was a kidney transplant recipient. Some T cells may have come from the graft donor.

As for this clonotype: A much larger clone sits a single nucleotide away, making a read error possible. The conserved final phenylalanine or tryptophan is absent from the CDR3, which likely points to a read error. J is TRBJ2-7 and V is TRBV11-2, with D possibly matching TRBD1 (5 bases). Germline-derived CDR1 and CDR2 are SGHAT and FQNNGV. This CDR3 has 13 amino acids. V lost 3 bases, J lost 6 bases, and 12 bases lay in between. CDR3 nucleotides: TGTGCCAGCAGCTTGGGCAGGGTGGCCGAGCAGTACCTC. Translation: CASSLGRVAEQYL.

This clonotype has ten or more counts. V and J are TRBV11-2 and TRBJ1-2; D uncertain. Germline V gene data show CDR1 as SGHAT and CDR2 as FQNNGV. The CDR3 is made up of 17 amino acids. The V gene lost 3 bases and the J gene lost 4 bases, with 21 bases spanning the gap. The CDR3 reads CASSFLQTSRKTYGYTF. The CDR3 coding sequence is TGTGCCAGCAGCTTTTTGCAAACAAGCAGAAAGACCTATGGCTACACCTTC.

Ten or more counts support this clonotype. The V and J genes are TRBV5-5 and TRBJ1-2, with D uncertain. V lost 5 bases, J lost 4 bases, and 21 bases lay in between. Germline-derived CDR1 and CDR2 are SGHKS and YYEKEE (reference sequence). The CDR3 loop spans 16 amino acids. In nucleotides, the CDR3 is TGTGCCAGCAGTTCCCCTGTCTCGCGAAAGACCTATGGCTACACCTTC. This gives the protein CASSSPVSRKTYGYTF.

This clonotype was seen repeatedly, ten times or more. This chain connects TRBV6-5 to TRBJ2-7; D gene unclear. Germline assignment: CDR1 MNHEY and CDR2 SVGAGI. With 8 bases removed from V and 2 bases from J, the gap between germline ends came to 13 bases. The CDR3 has 13 amino acids. The CDR3 protein is CASGVGQAYEQYF. DNA of the CDR3: TGTGCCAGCGGAGTCGGGCAAGCCTACGAGCAGTACTTC.

This clonotype has ten or more counts. The chain is built from TRBV5-6 and TRBJ2-7; TRBD2 is a possible D gene (6 bases). The CDR3 is 14 residues long. V lost 2 bases, J lost 6 bases, and 15 bases lay in between. Germline V gives CDR1 SGHDT, CDR2 YYEEEE. CDR3 coding DNA: TGTGCCAGCAGCTTTACCGGGGGACCCAGCGAGCAGTACTTC. Translation: CASSFTGGPSEQYF.

This clonotype occurred many times. The chain links TRBV27 to TRBJ2-5; TRBD1 matches at 9 bases. Germline CDR1 MNHEY, CDR2 SMNVEV (reference sequence). J lost 1 base, V lost 7 bases, and 4 bases had no gene match. The CDR3 has 14 residues. The DNA for the CDR3 is TGTGCCAGCATAGGGACAGGGACCCAAGAGACCCAGTACTTC. Protein sequence: CASIGTGTQETQYF.

On this clonotype itself: Just one base apart from a much larger clone, this may be a read error. V usage is TRBV3-1 and J usage is TRBJ1-2; D is possibly TRBD1 (6 bases). V was cut by 0 bases and J by 4 bases, with 21 bases left in between. CDR1 and CDR2 from the germline V gene are LGHDT and YNNKEL (reference sequence). There are 18 residues in the CDR3. For the CDR3, the DNA is TGTGCCAGCAGCCAAGAACAAACAGGGCTATCAGCTAGCTATGGCTACACCTTC. It codes for CASSQEQTGLSASYGYTF.

This clonotype was observed many times. The chain couples TRBV5-4 to TRBJ1-2; no definite D call. This CDR3 has 16 residues. V lost 7 bases to trimming and J lost 4 bases, with 23 bases between them. Germline V gives CDR1 SGHNT, CDR2 YYREEE (reference sequence). The CDR3 region is CASLARVPGKTYGYTF. CDR3 bases: TGTGCCAGCCTTGCCCGCGTACCAGGAAAGACCTATGGCTACACCTTC.

In this sample, this clonotype turned up many times. V and J are TRBV13 and TRBJ1-4; D not resolved. This CDR3 region has 12 residues. V lost 0 bases and J lost 7, with 3 bases in between. Germline V CDR1 and CDR2: PRHDT, FYEKMQ (reference sequence). The CDR3 spells CASSLGLEKLFF. The CDR3 DNA is TGTGCCAGCAGCTTAGGCCTTGAAAAACTGTTTTTT.

A note on this clonotype: A much larger clone differs by one base, so this may be a read error. The gene calls are TRBV6-5 and TRBJ2-7; D is undetermined. The V end lost 0 bases, the J end lost 3 bases, and 12 bases lay between the germline ends. Per germline, CDR1 MNHEY and CDR2 SVGAGI. The CDR3 loop spans 15 amino acids. In DNA form, the CDR3 reads TGTGCCAGCAGTTACTCCTCCCGGTTTGTCTACGAGCAGTACTTC. It translates to CASSYSSRFVYEQYF.

This clonotype was counted many times. The chain is built from TRBV7-8 and TRBJ1-2; D unresolved. The CDR3 runs 17 residues. Trimming removed 5 bases from V and 4 bases from J, with 23 bases in between. The germline V gene encodes CDR1 SGHVS and CDR2 FQNEAQ. The CDR3, as DNA: TGTGCCAGCAGCAATCGCTCGTTTACCCGAAAGACCTATGGCTACACCTTC. Amino acid sequence: CASSNRSFTRKTYGYTF. The full variable domain, its missing parts supplied by reference TRBV7-8 and TRBJ1-2, is GAGVSQSPRYKVAKRGQDVALRCDPISGHVSLFWYQQALGQGPEFLTYFQNEAQLDKSGLPSDRFFAERPEGSVSTLKIQRTQQEDSAVYLCASSNRSFTRKTYGYTFGSGTRLTVV.

This clonotype was counted many times. At one end, the junction sequence differs from germline, possibly due to a read error. The chain carries TRBV5-1 and TRBJ2-7; a weak D match, TRBD1 (6 bases). The CDR3 loop spans 14 amino acids. Germline lookup yields CDR1 SGHRS and CDR2 YFSETQ. The CDR3 protein is CASSPTRGSNEQYF. Here the CDR3 DNA reads TGCGCCAGCAGCCCTACCAGGGGCTCCAACGAGCAGTACTTC.

In this sample, this clonotype turned up a few times. This chain uses TRBV20-1 with TRBJ1-1, with 10 bases identical to TRBD1. CDR3 length equals 17 residues. Germline V CDR1 and CDR2: DFQATT, SNEGSKA (reference sequence). V was pared by 0 bases and J by 1 base, with 8 bases of the junction left unmatched. CDR3 residues: CSARDGGQGIRNTEAFF. CDR3 in DNA: TGCAGTGCTAGAGATGGGGGACAGGGGATAAGGAACACTGAAGCTTTCTTT.

This clonotype was seen at least ten times. The CDR3 spells CASRATWTSTDTQYF. CDR3 nucleotide sequence: TGTGCCAGCAGAGCCACGTGGACTAGCACAGATACGCAGTATTTT. This chain uses TRBV6-5 with TRBJ2-3; D might be TRBD2 (5 bases). V was trimmed by 6 bases and J by 0 bases, leaving 13 bases between them. The CDR3 runs to 15 residues. Germline values: CDR1 MNHEY, CDR2 SVGAGI.

This clonotype was recorded at least ten times. The chain recombines TRBV12-5 with TRBJ1-2; D might be TRBD1 (5 bases). The V and J ends lost 5 bases and 4 bases respectively, with 23 bases between them. CDR1 is LGHNT, CDR2 FRNRAP, per germline. This CDR3 has 17 residues. The CDR3 region is CASGGYRLQGKTYGYTF. The CDR3 DNA follows: TGTGCTAGTGGTGGTTATCGTTTGCAGGGAAAGACCTATGGCTACACCTTC.

Many counts were recorded for this clonotype. The chain combines TRBV11-1 with TRBJ1-2; D remains unclear. CDR3 length equals 17 residues. Trimming took 5 bases from V and 4 from J, leaving 23 bases between them. Germline V gene lookup returns CDR1 SGHAT and CDR2 FQDESV (reference sequence). The DNA of the CDR3 is TGTGCCAGCAGCGCTCCAAGTAAGGCTGGAAAGACCTATGGCTACACCTTC. Translated: CASSAPSKAGKTYGYTF.

Ten or more counts support this clonotype. No DNA is shown, since the ends of the CDR3 on it are uncertain; the CDR3 is the one TCRdb lists. CDR3 protein: CISVPEIGREVGKTYGYTF. The V call is TRBV7-5, the J call TRBJ1-2. TRBV7-5 is an annotated pseudogene. The CDR3 totals 19 residues, both ends included.

Points on this clonotype: This may be a read error: a much more frequent sequence differs by one nucleotide. The CDR3 coding sequence is TGTGCCGGCAGTTTACTCAGACAACAGGGCACTGAAGCTTTCTTT. Translating it yields CAGSLLRQQGTEAFF. This chain connects TRBV27 to TRBJ1-1; a weak D match, TRBD1 (6 bases). The CDR3 extends over 15 amino acids. CDR1 MNHEY and CDR2 SMNVEV come from the germline V gene (reference sequence).

Concerning this clonotype itself: A much larger clone sits a single nucleotide away, making a read error possible. The chain carries TRBV19 and TRBJ1-2, with D tentatively TRBD1 (5 bases). V lost 10 bases and J lost 7, with 22 bases in between. This CDR3 region has 14 residues. In germline, CDR1 is LNHDA, CDR2 SQIVND (reference sequence). The CDR3 loop reads CANSDLYRYAGYTF. In nucleotides, the CDR3 is TGTGCCAATAGCGATCTATACAGGTACGCTGGCTACACCTTC.

This clonotype was observed many times. The chain links TRBV12-3 or TRBV12-4 to TRBJ1-1; TRBD1 aligns across 8 bases. The CDR3 runs to 18 residues. J lost 4 bases, V lost 4 bases, and 17 bases had no gene match. CDR3 bases: TGTGCCAGCAGTTCCAACCCCCTCCTCAGGGGGCCGGGCACTGAAGCTTTCTTT. Translation: CASSSNPLLRGPGTEAFF.

With respect to this clonotype: An end of the junction differs from the germline gene, which may be a read error. This sequence joins TRBV3-1 and TRBJ2-5; D is undetermined. Germline CDR1 reads LGHDT; CDR2 reads YNNKEL (reference sequence). This CDR3 is built from 17 residues. The CDR3 spells CTSSRLDPISFSETQYF. CDR3 nucleotides: TGTACCAGCAGCAGACTTGATCCCATTTCTTTCTCTGAGACCCAGTACTTC.

This clonotype was seen repeatedly, ten times or more. The CDR3 DNA reads as TGCGCCAGCAGCTTGGTCGGGACAGTTAATGAAAAACTGTTTTTT. Translation gives CASSLVGTVNEKLFF. The chain links TRBV5-1 to TRBJ1-4, with 7 bases matching TRBD1. Trimming cost V 0 bases and J 4 bases; bases outside gene matches: 3. This CDR3 has 15 residues. Germline CDR1 SGHRS, CDR2 YFSETQ.

This clonotype appeared many times. The chain has TRBV9 and TRBJ1-1; D might be TRBD1 (5 bases). V was clipped by 5 bases and J by 1 base, with 12 bases between them. The CDR3 is 14 residues long. The germline V gene has CDR1 SGDLS and CDR2 YYNGEE. The CDR3 sequence: CASRLGEPNTEAFF. In DNA form, the CDR3 reads TGTGCCAGCAGGTTGGGGGAACCGAACACTGAAGCTTTCTTT.

V is TRBV5-1 and J is TRBJ1-1; unclear D gene. V gave up 7 bases and J gave up 3 bases, with 13 bases separating them. The CDR3 consists of 13 residues. Looked up from germline, CDR1 is SGHRS and CDR2 is YFSETQ. The CDR3 loop is CASAGQVDTEAFF. CDR3 bases: TGCGCCAGCGCCGGGCAGGTCGACACTGAAGCTTTCTTT.

Turning to this clonotype: Given a much more abundant clone one base away, this may be a read error. Here the CDR3 reads CASSTPGKGSSPLHF. Here the CDR3 DNA reads TGTGCCAGCAGTACTCCCGGGAAGGGGAGTTCACCCCTCCACTTT. The J gene is TRBJ1-6, the V gene TRBV28, with TRBD1 as a possible D gene (5 bases). Deletions cut 5 bases from V and 9 bases from J, with 17 bases between. The CDR3 covers 15 residues. The germline CDR1 and CDR2 sequences are MDHEN and SYDVKM.